This T cell receptor beta chain was retrieved from a study of brain T cells in children with intractable seizures. This CDR3 has 17 amino acids. J gave up 0 bases and V 10 bases, and 15 bases lay outside the gene matches. Germline V gene data show CDR1 as LNHDA and CDR2 as SQIVND (reference sequence). Sequencing used immunoSEQ multiplex PCR; TCRdb keeps in-frame clones, though not all of them. This sample has hundreds of thousands of clones, with nearly 95% found just once. As regards this clone: The antigen remains undetermined.

Described time point: blood from clinic visit 5 months post-surgery; TSC patient then seizure free. The sequenced cases were selected for having the highest brain T cell transcript signatures. Before surgery, patients took at least one anti-epileptic drug. Study conclusions and caveats: Clones missing pre-surgery may reflect undersampling of that blood sample. Viral specificity was inferred only from CDR3 similarity; HCMV serostatus was unknown.

This chain joins TRBV19 and TRBJ2-3; 8 bases are a match to TRBD1. The receptor was derived from a boy in the first two years of life with tuberous sclerosis and intractable seizures. Sequenced material: peripheral blood, taken around 5 months after surgery. The CDR3 coding sequence is TGTGCCACCGAGCCCTGGGGGACAGGTTCTAGCACAGATACGCAGTATTTT. It codes for CATEPWGTGSSTDTQYF.